The 32 T cell receptor beta chains below were found in one sample sequenced in a study of T cell changes during pregnancy in multiple sclerosis (dated by TCRdb to between 2019 and 2020). The library was made by the immunoSEQ multiplex PCR assay. This immuneACCESS table, as held by TCRdb, lists in-frame sequences with V and J called but not all clones. Of the missing ones, under half trace to an unresolved V gene in checked studies; the others have no known cause. This sample lists about 52,000 clones; roughly nine tenths were detected once. Of the sample, around 0.38% is held by the ten largest clones. This material consisted of CD4+ T cells from peripheral blood mononuclear cells, taken before pregnancy. These receptors were taken from a female donor with multiple sclerosis, enrolled in a pregnancy study.

The rearrangement joins TRBV7-2 to TRBJ2-2; tentative D call: TRBD2 (6 bases). V lost 5 bases and J lost 13, with 20 bases in between. The CDR3 has 14 residues. Germline loops: CDR1 SGHTA, CDR2 FQGNSA. In DNA, the CDR3 is TGTGCCAGCAGCGGATTTCTATCGCGGGAACGGCTGTTTTTT. Its protein is CASSGFLSRERLFF.

The table lists this clone with a count of one. This CDR3 is CASSQDGQGDQPQHF. Here the CDR3 DNA reads TGCGCCAGCAGCCAAGATGGGCAGGGGGATCAGCCCCAGCATTTT. V gene TRBV4-1 combines with J gene TRBJ1-5, with 7 bases matching TRBD1. The CDR3 covers 15 residues. CDR1 is MGHRA and CDR2 is YSYEKL in the germline V gene. Losses at the gene ends were 0 bases for V and 5 bases for J; bases not matched to a gene: 4.

As concerns this clone: Distinct nucleotide sequences in the sample also encode this CDR3. V usage is TRBV5-1 and J usage is TRBJ1-3, with unresolved D. Germline V gene data show CDR1 as SGHRS and CDR2 as YFSETQ. The CDR3 is 14 residues long. The V end was cut by 6 bases, the J end by 0 bases, with 10 bases between. The CDR3 reads CASTSGSSGNTIYF. The CDR3 region has the DNA TGCGCCAGCACCTCAGGAAGCTCTGGAAACACCATATATTTT.

The rearrangement joins TRBV5-8 to TRBJ1-4; D not certain. The germline CDR1 and CDR2 sequences are SGHTS and YDEGEE. The V gene lost 0 bases and the J gene lost 5 bases, with 11 bases spanning the gap. The CDR3 has 15 residues. CDR3 sequence (DNA): TGTGCCAGCAGCTTGGAACAGCTTAGAAATGAAAAACTGTTTTTT. As protein: CASSLEQLRNEKLFF.

The chain employs TRBV28 and TRBJ2-1; the D gene is possibly TRBD1 (5 bases). The CDR3 extends over 16 amino acids. Trimming took 7 bases from V and 4 from J, leaving 20 bases between them. CDR1 and CDR2 from the germline V gene are MDHEN and SYDVKM. The CDR3 region is CASNTQQGARYNEQFF. CDR3 in DNA: TGTGCCAGCAACACCCAACAAGGGGCGAGGTACAATGAGCAGTTCTTC.

V is TRBV6-5 and J is TRBJ1-4; a weak D match, TRBD1 (5 bases). V lost 6 bases to trimming and J lost 3 bases, with 14 bases between them. CDR3 size: 15 residues. Germline V gives CDR1 MNHEY, CDR2 SVGAGI. CDR3 nucleotide sequence: TGTGCCAGCAGCGTAGGGGTGCTGTCTAATGAAAAACTGTTTTTT. It encodes CASSVGVLSNEKLFF.

This chain uses TRBV7-3 with TRBJ1-1; no clear D gene. CDR1 and CDR2 from the germline V gene are SGHTA and FQGTGA. The CDR3 spans 13 residues. Deletions cut 2 bases from V and 8 bases from J, with 12 bases between. The CDR3 sequence: CASSLEGRSEAFF. The CDR3 DNA reads TGTGCCAGCAGCTTAGAAGGGAGATCCGAAGCTTTCTTT. Full variable domain (outside the CDR3, taken from reference TRBV7-3 and TRBJ1-1): GAGVSQTPSNKVTEKGKYVELRCDPISGHTALYWYRQSLGQGPEFLIYFQGTGAADDSGLPNDRFFAVRPEGSVSTLKIQRTERGDSAVYLCASSLEGRSEAFFGQGTRLTVV.

The chain uses TRBV2 and TRBJ2-7, with TRBD1 identical over 8 bases. J lost 1 base, V lost 6 bases, and 2 bases had no gene match. The CDR3 totals 13 residues. Germline assignment: CDR1 SNHLY and CDR2 FYNNEI. DNA of the CDR3: TGTGCCAGCAGGGGGACAGGTTCCTACGAGCAGTACTTC. This codes for CASRGTGSYEQYF.

The chain is built from TRBV6-6 and TRBJ1-5, with TRBD1 matching 8 bases. The germline V gene encodes CDR1 MNHNY and CDR2 SVGAGI (reference sequence). This CDR3 contains 14 residues. With V trimmed by 8 bases and J by 0 bases, 3 bases remained unmatched. The CDR3 DNA follows: TGTGCCAGCCGACAGGGGTCTAGCAATCAGCCCCAGCATTTT. It codes for CASRQGSSNQPQHF.

The chain combines TRBV5-6 with TRBJ2-7, with D perhaps TRBD2 (5 bases). V lost 0 bases to trimming and J lost 2 bases, with 21 bases between them. Germline loops: CDR1 SGHDT, CDR2 YYEEEE. This CDR3 comprises 18 residues. CDR3 amino acids: CASSLGEVRRRETYEQYF. The CDR3 coding sequence is TGTGCCAGCAGCTTGGGCGAAGTTCGGAGAAGGGAGACCTACGAGCAGTACTTC.

The chain combines TRBV6-1 with TRBJ1-4; D is possibly TRBD1 (5 bases). The germline V gene encodes CDR1 MNHNS and CDR2 SASEGT. The V gene lost 9 bases and the J gene lost 4 bases, with 12 bases spanning the gap. This CDR3 has 13 amino acids. CDR3 sequence: CARGGSINEKLFF. DNA of the CDR3: TGTGCCAGGGGGGGTTCCATTAATGAAAAACTGTTTTTT.

The chain couples TRBV29-1 to TRBJ1-1, with 7 bases matching TRBD1. Germline trimming cut 3 bases from V and 4 bases from J; bases unmatched to any gene: 8. There are 14 residues in the CDR3. Germline V gives CDR1 SQVTM, CDR2 ANQGSEA. The CDR3 coding sequence is TGCAGCGTTGAGCCGACAGGGTTCAGCACTGAAGCTTTCTTT. It yields the protein CSVEPTGFSTEAFF. The full variable domain, its missing parts supplied by reference TRBV29-1 and TRBJ1-1, is SAVISQKPSRDICQRGTSLTIQCQVDSQVTMMFWYRQQPGQSLTLIATANQGSEATYESGFVIDKFPISRPNLTFSTLTVSNMSPEDSSIYLCSVEPTGFSTEAFFGQGTRLTVV.

The V call is TRBV7-2, the J call TRBJ1-5; D gene unclear. CDR3 length: 14 residues. V was pared by 1 base and J by 2 bases, with 6 bases between. The germline gives CDR1 SGHTA, CDR2 FQGNSA. The CDR3 region has the DNA TGTGCCAGCAGCTTAGGGGCCGGCAATCAGCCCCAGCATTTT. Its protein is CASSLGAGNQPQHF.

This chain uses TRBV7-8 with TRBJ2-5, with a tentative D call TRBD2 (7 bases). This CDR3 region has 14 residues. CDR1 and CDR2 (germline): SGHVS, FQNEAQ. V was clipped by 5 bases and J by 3 bases, with 13 bases between them. The CDR3 sequence is CASSEGGGKETQYF. The CDR3 DNA reads TGTGCCAGCAGCGAAGGGGGGGGAAAAGAGACCCAGTACTTC.

Worth noting for this clone: The same CDR3 is also encoded by other DNA sequences in this sample. V gene TRBV4-3 combines with J gene TRBJ2-7; 15 bases match TRBD2. Germline V CDR1 and CDR2: LGHNA, YSLEER. V lost 0 bases, J lost 6 bases, and 12 bases stayed unmatched. The CDR3 is 19 residues long. CDR3 sequence: CASSQDGGLAGGLGSEQYF. In nucleotides, the CDR3 is TGCGCCAGCAGCCAAGATGGCGGACTAGCGGGAGGGTTAGGATCCGAGCAGTACTTC.

This chain joins TRBV19 and TRBJ2-1; the match to TRBD2 covers 11 bases. Germline-derived CDR1 and CDR2 are LNHDA and SQIVND (reference sequence). CDR3 length equals 15 residues. The ends lost 4 bases at V and 7 bases at J; junction bases unmatched: 6. The DNA of the CDR3 is TGTGCCAGTAGTAGGGGTAGCGGGAGGGCTAATGAGCAGTTCTTC. Protein sequence: CASSRGSGRANEQFF.

This chain links TRBV27 with TRBJ1-1; possibly TRBD1 for D (6 bases). V was clipped by 5 bases and J by 4 bases, with 14 bases between them. Germline assignment: CDR1 MNHEY and CDR2 SMNVEV (reference sequence). This CDR3 contains 14 residues. Here the CDR3 reads CASSVNRAATEAFF. DNA of the CDR3: TGTGCCAGCAGTGTCAACAGGGCGGCCACTGAAGCTTTCTTT.

The genes are TRBV11-2 and TRBJ2-7; 8 nucleotides align to TRBD1. The V segment lost 5 bases and the J segment 4 bases; nucleotides outside the gene matches: 10. CDR1 and CDR2 (germline): SGHAT, FQNNGV. The CDR3 has 15 amino acids. The CDR3 DNA reads as TGTGCCAGCAGCGCGGGGACAGGCGGTTTATACGAGCAGTACTTC. Translated: CASSAGTGGLYEQYF.

This chain uses TRBV27 with TRBJ2-1; TRBD1 might be the D (6 bases). Trimming cost V 5 bases and J 4 bases, with 18 bases left between them. Germline assignment: CDR1 MNHEY and CDR2 SMNVEV (reference sequence). The CDR3 covers 16 residues. The DNA of the CDR3 is TGTGCCAGCAGTAGGGATCGGACAGAGATATACAATGAGCAGTTCTTC. Translated: CASSRDRTEIYNEQFF.

About this clone: At the DNA level, this CDR3 is encoded by other sequences in the same sample as well. The gene calls are TRBV7-2 and TRBJ2-3; D uncertain. Trimming removed 6 bases from V and 2 bases from J, with 6 bases in between. The CDR3 loop spans 12 amino acids. The germline gives CDR1 SGHTA, CDR2 FQGNSA. The CDR3 protein is CASSLYTDTQYF. In DNA form, the CDR3 reads TGTGCCAGCAGTCTTTACACAGATACGCAGTATTTT.

This clone was recorded once. The V and J genes are TRBV20-1 and TRBJ1-1, with a weak D call TRBD1 (5 bases). The CDR3 covers 11 residues. V was shortened by 4 bases and J by 4 bases, with 7 bases between the two germline ends. Per germline, CDR1 DFQATT and CDR2 SNEGSKA (reference sequence). CDR3 amino acids: CSANGGTEAFF. The DNA of the CDR3 is TGCAGTGCTAACGGGGGCACTGAAGCTTTCTTT.

The chain joins TRBV27 to TRBJ1-3, with no clear D. The CDR3 is 15 amino acids. CDR1 is MNHEY and CDR2 is SMNVEV in the germline V gene (reference sequence). The V end was cut by 5 bases, the J end by 0 bases, with 11 bases between. The CDR3 region is CASSITYSSGNTIYF. For the CDR3, the DNA is TGTGCCAGCAGTATAACTTACAGCTCTGGAAACACCATATATTTT.

This sequence joins TRBV5-4 and TRBJ2-3; D is possibly TRBD2 (6 bases). CDR3 length: 19 residues. The germline gives CDR1 SGHNT, CDR2 YYREEE (reference sequence). The ends were cut back, 0 bases at V and 0 bases at J, with 20 bases in the middle. CDR3 coding DNA: TGTGCCAGCAGCTTGGATAGGCCCCTTGGACTATCTAGCACAGATACGCAGTATTTT. Translated, it gives CASSLDRPLGLSSTDTQYF.

The chain couples TRBV19 to TRBJ1-4, with 7 bases that match TRBD1. Germline CDR1 LNHDA, CDR2 SQIVND (reference sequence). V lost 3 bases and J lost 15; bases outside the gene matches: 7. The CDR3 is 12 residues long. The CDR3 spells CASSIRQGRMFF. The CDR3 DNA follows: TGTGCCAGTAGTATTAGACAGGGAAGGATGTTTTTT.

The gene calls are TRBV10-3 and TRBJ2-7, with D possibly TRBD2 on 5 matching bases. CDR1 ENHRY and CDR2 SYGVKD come from the germline V gene. Trimming took 4 bases from V and 6 from J, leaving 10 bases between them. The CDR3 consists of 12 residues. CDR3 protein: CAISVARTEQYF. For the CDR3, the DNA is TGTGCCATCAGTGTAGCGCGGACCGAGCAGTACTTC.

This clone appeared a single time. The V gene is TRBV9, the J gene TRBJ2-1, with 8 bases fitting TRBD2. The CDR3 runs 15 residues. From germline, CDR1 is SGDLS and CDR2 YYNGEE. V dropped 0 bases and J dropped 6; count of bases not matched to a gene: 5. The CDR3 nucleotides are TGTGCCAGCAGCGTAGGGCGACTAGCGAGCAATGAGCAGTTCTTC. This gives the protein CASSVGRLASNEQFF.

This rearrangement joins TRBV11-2 to TRBJ2-1; the match to TRBD2 covers 9 bases. Unmatched junction bases numbered 2, after V lost 1 base and J lost 4 bases. The CDR3 length is 15 residues. Looked up from germline, CDR1 is SGHAT and CDR2 is FQNNGV. In DNA form, the CDR3 reads TGTGCCAGCAGCTTAGCTAGCGGGACATACAATGAGCAGTTCTTC. Translation: CASSLASGTYNEQFF.

This chain uses TRBV5-1 with TRBJ2-2, with 8 bases that match TRBD1. The CDR3 spans 16 residues. J lost 0 bases, V lost 4 bases, and 5 bases had no gene match. Germline CDR1 SGHRS, CDR2 YFSETQ. Written as DNA, the CDR3 is TGCGCCAGCAGCGCCATGACAGGGGCGAACACCGGGGAGCTGTTTTTT. Its translation is CASSAMTGANTGELFF.

CDR3 DNA sequence: TGTGCCAGCAGCTCCGGACAGGGGTCTGGAAACACCATATATTTT. Amino acid sequence: CASSSGQGSGNTIYF. The chain is built from TRBV5-4 and TRBJ1-3; 9 nucleotides match TRBD1. This CDR3 contains 15 residues. J gave up 1 base and V 3 bases, and 2 bases lay outside the gene matches. Germline V gene sequence: CDR1 SGHNT, CDR2 YYREEE (reference sequence).

V is TRBV7-9 and J is TRBJ2-5; 8 bases align to TRBD2. The J segment lost 3 bases and the V segment lost 5 bases, leaving 8 bases of the junction unmatched. The CDR3 sequence is 15 residues long. Per the germline V gene, CDR1 is SEHNR and CDR2 is FQNEAQ (reference sequence). CDR3 loop: CASSPPGGGEETQYF. As DNA, the CDR3 is TGTGCCAGCAGCCCACCGGGGGGGGGAGAAGAGACCCAGTACTTC.

The chain recombines TRBV11-2 with TRBJ1-1, with D possibly being TRBD1 (5 bases). The CDR3 has 17 amino acids. Trimming pared 0 bases from V and 4 bases from J, leaving 18 bases between. CDR1 is SGHAT, CDR2 FQNNGV, per germline. CDR3 coding DNA: TGTGCCAGCAGCTTAGATGGGGTGGCAGGGAGGAGCACTGAAGCTTTCTTT. Amino acid sequence: CASSLDGVAGRSTEAFF. Variable domain in full (rest from reference TRBV11-2 and TRBJ1-1): EAGVAQSPRYKIIEKRQSVAFWCNPISGHATLYWYQQILGQGPKLLIQFQNNGVVDDSQLPKDRFSAERLKGVDSTLKIQPAKLEDSAVYLCASSLDGVAGRSTEAFFGQGTRLTVV.

The V call is TRBV4-3, the J call TRBJ1-4; D is unclear. Per germline, CDR1 LGHNA and CDR2 YSLEER. V lost 0 bases and J 3 bases, leaving 5 bases between the germline ends. The CDR3 totals 14 residues. CDR3 protein: CASSQDPANEKLFF. For the CDR3, the DNA is TGCGCCAGCAGCCAAGATCCGGCTAATGAAAAACTGTTTTTT.